This passage covers 28 T cell receptor beta chains from one sample sequenced in a study of early T cells in non-severe SARS-CoV-2 infection. TCRdb re-called the 5' RACE reads with MiXCR, one entry per CDR3 protein. Here the sample spans 70,000 or so distinct CDR3 sequences, roughly an eighth being singletons. The specimen was whole blood. The receptors here all came from an adult who was a healthcare worker with PCR-confirmed SARS-CoV-2 infection or an uninfected control (not recorded which).

Many counts were recorded for this clonotype. The chain joins TRBV20-1 to TRBJ2-1, with D perhaps being TRBD1 or TRBD2 (5 bases each). The length of the CDR3 is 15 residues. Germline V gene sequence: CDR1 DFQATT, CDR2 SNEGSKA (reference sequence). The germline V and J ends were trimmed by 8 bases and 7 bases, with 24 bases remaining between them. This CDR3 is CSSISGTLALNEQFF. CDR3 DNA: TGCAGTTCAATTTCAGGGACCCTCGCGCTAAATGAGCAGTTCTTC.

This clonotype was picked up many times. This chain connects TRBV4-3 to TRBJ1-2; the match to TRBD1 covers 10 bases. V lost 2 bases to trimming and J lost 2 bases; unmatched junction nucleotides: 11. Germline V lookup: CDR1 LGHNA, CDR2 YSLEER. CDR3 length equals 18 residues. The CDR3 DNA is TGCGCCAGCAGCCAAAGGAGGACAGGGGGGTCGGGAAACTATGGCTACACCTTC. Protein product: CASSQRRTGGSGNYGYTF.

V and J are TRBV13 and TRBJ2-7, with a weak D call TRBD1 (5 bases). Germline lookup yields CDR1 PRHDT and CDR2 FYEKMQ (reference sequence). The CDR3 sequence is 12 residues long. The ends were cut back, 5 bases at V and 6 bases at J, with 11 bases in the middle. The CDR3 protein is CASSGRVPEQYF. The CDR3 DNA sequence: TGTGCCAGCAGCGGCAGGGTTCCCGAGCAGTACTTC.

As regards this clonotype: This may be a read error: a much more frequent sequence differs by one nucleotide. The chain recombines TRBV7-2 with TRBJ2-2; 8 nucleotides match TRBD1. This CDR3 has 15 amino acids. With 3 bases clipped from V and 1 base from J, the junction kept 1 base outside the gene matches. Germline CDR1 is SGHTA and CDR2 is FQGNSA. The CDR3 DNA sequence: TGTGCCAGCAGCTTCGGGACAGGGAACACCGGGGAGCTGTTTTTT. Translated: CASSFGTGNTGELFF.

This clonotype was recorded many times. The genes are TRBV5-4 and TRBJ2-7, with 9 bases aligning to TRBD2. The CDR3 is 16 residues long. Germline V CDR1 and CDR2: SGHNT, YYREEE (reference sequence). The trim removed 4 bases at V and 0 bases at J, leaving 8 bases unmatched. The CDR3: CASSPGGGAVSYEQYF. CDR3 nucleotides: TGTGCCAGCAGCCCCGGCGGGGGGGCGGTCTCCTACGAGCAGTACTTC.

This clonotype was seen many times. The gene calls are TRBV3-1 and TRBJ2-1; 8 bases align to TRBD2. Germline-derived CDR1 and CDR2 are LGHDT and YNNKEL (reference sequence). This CDR3 is built from 14 residues. The junction had 4 bases not matched to a gene; V was cut back by 0 bases and J by 9 bases. The chain's CDR3 is CASSQEGLGPEQFF. CDR3 bases: TGTGCCAGCAGCCAAGAGGGACTAGGACCTGAGCAGTTCTTC.

This clonotype was detected ten times or more. CDR3 in amino acids: CSARTGPVSGNTIYF. CDR3 bases: TGCAGTGCTAGAACTGGGCCAGTCTCTGGAAACACCATATATTTT. The chain couples TRBV20-1 to TRBJ1-3; D remains unclear. The CDR3 runs to 15 residues. V dropped 2 bases and J dropped 0 bases, with 11 bases sitting between them. Germline CDR1 DFQATT, CDR2 SNEGSKA (reference sequence).

This clonotype occurred many times. The CDR3 loop is CASSPLGQDNSPLHF. The DNA for the CDR3 is TGTGCCAGCAGCCCGTTGGGACAGGATAATTCACCCCTCCACTTT. The rearrangement joins TRBV4-2 to TRBJ1-6; TRBD1 matches at 8 bases. This CDR3 is built from 15 residues. Trimming took 4 bases from V and 5 from J; bases not matched to a gene: 4. Germline lookup yields CDR1 LGHNA and CDR2 YNFKEQ.

The chain uses TRBV7-2 and TRBJ2-5, with D possibly TRBD2 on 6 matching bases. Germline V CDR1 and CDR2: SGHTA, FQGNSA. V lost 5 bases and J lost 8, with 21 bases in between. The CDR3 length is 15 residues. CDR3 coding DNA: TGTGCCAGCAGCCCCGAGGCTAGTCGGAGGGGTACCCAGTACTTC. This gives the protein CASSPEASRRGTQYF.

This clonotype was seen ten or more times. The J gene is TRBJ1-1, the V gene TRBV28, with D possibly matching TRBD1 (6 bases). V gave up 3 bases and J gave up 0 bases, with 17 bases separating them. This CDR3 has 17 amino acids. Germline values: CDR1 MDHEN, CDR2 SYDVKM. The CDR3 nucleotides read TGTGCCAGCAGTTTTCCTGGGGGCAGTAGGGTGAACACTGAAGCTTTCTTT. Translation: CASSFPGGSRVNTEAFF.

This clonotype was observed at least ten times. The chain recombines TRBV6-4 with TRBJ2-1; TRBD2 matches 10 bases. The junction had 9 bases not matched to a gene; V was cut back by 5 bases and J by 8 bases. Germline lookup yields CDR1 MRHNA and CDR2 SNTAGT. This CDR3 has 15 amino acids. The CDR3 bases are TGTGCCAGCAGTTCAGTAGCGGGAGGAGGTGATGAGCAGTTCTTC. Residues: CASSSVAGGGDEQFF.

This clonotype has a count of ten or more. The chain combines TRBV7-8 with TRBJ2-7; 14 bases match TRBD2. J was trimmed by 6 bases and V by 5 bases; bases with no gene match: 12. The length of the CDR3 is 17 residues. From germline, CDR1 is SGHVS and CDR2 FQNEAQ. CDR3 coding DNA: TGTGCCAGCAGCGACCGACTAGCGGGAGGGCCCCTACTCGAGCAGTACTTC. Its protein is CASSDRLAGGPLLEQYF.

This clonotype has ten or more counts. The chain joins TRBV29-1 to TRBJ2-7; no clear D. Trimming removed 0 bases at V and 5 bases at J, with 14 bases between. There are 14 residues in the CDR3. In germline, CDR1 is SQVTM, CDR2 ANQGSEA. This CDR3 reads CSVEDPVVTDEQYF. CDR3 DNA sequence: TGCAGCGTTGAAGATCCAGTCGTTACGGACGAGCAGTACTTC.

This clonotype was seen at least ten times. This chain joins TRBV30 and TRBJ1-2, with D uncertain. Germline CDR1 and CDR2: GTSNPN and SVGIG (reference sequence). The CDR3 contains 13 residues. V was shortened by 0 bases and J by 4 bases, with 9 bases between the two germline ends. The CDR3, as DNA: TGTGCCTGGAGTGTACCGGAGGGCTATGGCTACACCTTC. It codes for CAWSVPEGYGYTF.

This chain connects TRBV12-3 or TRBV12-4 to TRBJ1-6; 8 positions match TRBD1. V gave up 10 bases and J gave up 10 bases; unmatched junction bases: 9. CDR3 length equals 13 residues. CDR3 protein: CATQGQGGSPLHF. As DNA, the CDR3 is TGTGCCACCCAAGGACAGGGAGGCTCACCCCTCCACTTT.

This clonotype was observed at least ten times. V gene TRBV7-2 combines with J gene TRBJ2-7, with 9 bases matching TRBD2. Trimming at V came to 6 bases and at J to 3 bases, leaving 6 bases not matched to a gene. This CDR3 comprises 14 residues. Germline CDR1 reads SGHTA; CDR2 reads FQGNSA. CDR3 bases: TGTGCCAGCAGACCTACTAGCGGGTTCTACGAGCAGTACTTC. Amino acids: CASRPTSGFYEQYF.

In the case of this clonotype: A clone one base away is much larger, so this may be a read error. The final CDR3 position lacks the conserved phenylalanine or tryptophan, pointing to a likely read error. The V gene is TRBV5-1, the J gene TRBJ2-4; TRBD1 matches at 8 bases. With V trimmed by 4 bases and J by 6 bases, 3 bases remained unmatched. This CDR3 region has 13 residues. Per the germline V gene, CDR1 is SGHRS and CDR2 is YFSETQ. The CDR3 DNA reads as TGCGCCAGCAGCCTCGGACAGGGAAACATTCAGTACTAC. Encoded protein: CASSLGQGNIQYY.

In its sample, this clonotype was seen many times. The chain carries TRBV11-2 and TRBJ2-1; 15 bases line up with TRBD2. The V gene's germline CDR1 is SGHAT and CDR2 FQNNGV. CDR3 size: 16 residues. J gave up 5 bases and V 5 bases, and 4 bases lay outside the gene matches. The CDR3 reads CASSGLAGGPDNEQFF. The CDR3 region has the DNA TGTGCCAGCAGCGGACTAGCGGGAGGGCCGGACAATGAGCAGTTCTTC.

In its sample, this clonotype was seen many times. The V gene is TRBV7-9, the J gene TRBJ2-3; D not certain. The germline V gene has CDR1 SEHNR and CDR2 FQNEAQ (reference sequence). This CDR3 comprises 12 residues. Trimming pared 5 bases from V and 6 bases from J, leaving 9 bases between. The CDR3 DNA reads as TGTGCCAGCAGCCCGGTTGTGGATACGCAGTATTTT. This encodes CASSPVVDTQYF.

The gene calls are TRBV10-1 and TRBJ2-3; D is undetermined. Trimming pared 11 bases from V and 3 bases from J, leaving 15 bases between. This CDR3 has 13 amino acids. Germline loops: CDR1 WNHNN, CDR2 SYGVQD (reference sequence). CDR3 nucleotide sequence: TGCGCCTCAGCCCCCACGGTAACAGATACGCAGTATTTT. Protein sequence: CASAPTVTDTQYF.

This clonotype was detected many times. The chain joins TRBV5-4 to TRBJ2-2, with 8 bases identical to TRBD1. Germline CDR1 SGHNT, CDR2 YYREEE (reference sequence). This CDR3 spans 15 amino acids. V dropped 1 base and J dropped 3; count of bases not matched to a gene: 2. CDR3 coding DNA: TGTGCCAGCAGCTTGCAGGGGGCCGACACCGGGGAGCTGTTTTTT. Its protein is CASSLQGADTGELFF.

In this sample, this clonotype turned up many times. The chain links TRBV14 to TRBJ2-3, with D perhaps TRBD2 (5 bases). Trimming took off 0 bases at V and 4 bases at J, with 26 bases between the two ends. The CDR3 is 20 residues long. The germline V gene has CDR1 SGHDN and CDR2 FVKESK. The CDR3 sequence: CASSQDKIPYRGNPPDTQYF. CDR3 in DNA: TGTGCCAGCAGCCAAGATAAGATCCCCTACCGGGGAAATCCCCCAGATACGCAGTATTTT.

This clonotype occurred many times. V is TRBV5-4 and J is TRBJ2-2; D is ambiguous. The CDR3 spans 14 residues. Germline CDR1 SGHNT, CDR2 YYREEE (reference sequence). Trimming left V 9 bases short and J 1 base short, with 13 bases between. The CDR3 DNA reads as TGTGCCACCAGAGATGACTGGAACACCGGGGAGCTGTTTTTT. Translating gives CATRDDWNTGELFF.

This clonotype has more than one count but fewer than ten. V and J are TRBV9 and TRBJ1-1; D is unresolved. Between the trimmed V and J ends, which lost 0 bases and 8 bases, there was a span of 11 bases. In germline, CDR1 is SGDLS, CDR2 YYNGEE. The CDR3 consists of 13 residues. CDR3 sequence: CASSVVSGPEAFF. The DNA of the CDR3 is TGTGCCAGCAGCGTAGTTAGTGGACCCGAAGCTTTCTTT.

A few counts support this clonotype. The chain has TRBV6-1 and TRBJ1-2, with 9 bases fitting TRBD1. Germline CDR1 and CDR2: MNHNS and SASEGT. V dropped 7 bases and J dropped 8; count of bases not matched to a gene: 14. The CDR3 loop spans 15 amino acids. CDR3 residues: CASTYLDRGVEGYTF. The CDR3 DNA is TGTGCCAGCACCTACCTGGACAGGGGAGTCGAGGGCTACACCTTC.

This clonotype was seen many times. V gene TRBV7-8 combines with J gene TRBJ1-2; 10 bases agree with TRBD1. The germline V gene encodes CDR1 SGHVS and CDR2 FQNEAQ. There are 15 residues in the CDR3. V lost 0 bases to trimming and J lost 5 bases; unmatched junction nucleotides: 3. The CDR3 DNA reads TGTGCCAGCAGCTTAGCGAGGGACAGGGGATATGGCTACACCTTC. This translates into CASSLARDRGYGYTF.

This clonotype has ten or more counts. The chain joins TRBV29-1 to TRBJ1-4; 8 nucleotides match TRBD1. The V gene end was trimmed by 7 bases and the J gene end by 8 bases; junction bases not matched to a gene: 6. CDR3 length: 12 amino acids. The germline CDR1 and CDR2 sequences are SQVTM and ANQGSEA. This chain's CDR3 is CSAGTGTEKLFF. Here the CDR3 DNA reads TGCAGCGCCGGGACAGGTACCGAAAAACTGTTTTTT.

The rearrangement links TRBV7-9 to TRBJ2-4; D possibly corresponds to TRBD1 (5 bases). The CDR3 covers 16 residues. Germline CDR1 reads SEHNR; CDR2 reads FQNEAQ (reference sequence). The germline V and J ends were trimmed by 2 bases and 6 bases, with 17 bases remaining between them. CDR3 bases: TGTGCCAGCAGCTTACAGGGAATGGGTGCCGGAAACATTCAGTACTTC. Its translation: CASSLQGMGAGNIQYF.